This is a list of T cell receptor beta chains from one sample in a study of CD8+ T cells in alopecia areata. Sequenced by immunoSEQ multiplex PCR; TCRdb stores in-frame clones only, minus some. The table records approximately 210,000 clones, 45% to 65% of them present only once. The sequences come from CD4+ T cells sorted from blood, collected at week 4, from a patient treated with tofacitinib. The source of these receptors is a human donor with alopecia areata. Both conserved end residues are part of each CDR3. The order of the fields is J gene, D gene, clone size, V gene, CDR3 protein, CDR3 DNA. D genes are given only for firm matches. Clone size is given for some rows only: seen once, a few or many times, or a class if the clone is expanded.

>TRBJ1-4|NA|once|TRBV4-1
CASSPLLGGREETNEKLFF
TGCGCCAGCAGCCCCCTCTTGGGGGGCAGGGAGGAAACTAATGAAAAACTGTTTTTT
>TRBJ2-1|NA|NA|TRBV4-2
CASSQDFSASESSYNEQFF
TGTGCCAGCAGCCAAGATTTCTCGGCTAGCGAGAGCTCCTACAATGAGCAGTTCTTC
>TRBJ2-2|NA|NA|TRBV28
CASSIGVRGTGELFF
TGTGCCAGCAGTATTGGAGTGCGCGGCACCGGGGAGCTGTTTTTT
>TRBJ1-6|NA|NA|TRBV6-5
CATAGGDYNSPLHF
TGTGCCACTGCGGGCGGAGACTATAATTCACCCCTCCACTTT
>TRBJ2-7|NA|NA|TRBV4-1
CASSQQPGQEQYF
TGCGCCAGCAGCCAACAACCAGGACAGGAGCAGTACTTC
>TRBJ1-2|NA|few|TRBV5-5
CASSLVGVVGYTF
TGTGCCAGCAGCTTGGTTGGAGTGGTAGGCTACACCTTC
>TRBJ2-7|NA|NA|TRBV4-1
CASSQEGAPGREQYF
TGCGCCAGCAGCCAAGAGGGGGCCCCGGGTCGCGAGCAGTACTTC
>TRBJ1-5|NA|few|TRBV29-1
CSVGQLNQPQHF
TGCAGCGTTGGACAGCTCAATCAGCCCCAGCATTTT
>TRBJ1-3|TRBD1|NA|TRBV7-2
CASSLVSTGGRGNTIYF
TGTGCCAGCAGCTTAGTGTCCACAGGGGGCAGAGGAAACACCATATATTTT
>TRBJ1-5|NA|NA|TRBV5-6
CASSLAGSWGGNQPQHF
TGTGCCAGCAGCTTGGCCGGCTCTTGGGGAGGCAATCAGCCCCAGCATTTT
>TRBJ2-3|TRBD2|NA|TRBV29-1
CSAAGTSGGGRDTQYF
TGCAGCGCCGCAGGGACTAGCGGGGGGGGGAGAGATACGCAGTATTTT
>TRBJ2-7|TRBD1|NA|TRBV29-1
CSARLTGDTYEQYF
TGCAGCGCAAGACTGACAGGGGACACCTACGAGCAGTACTTC
>TRBJ2-7|TRBD1|NA|TRBV30
CAWSRTGDEQYF
TGTGCCTGGAGTCGGACAGGGGACGAGCAGTACTTC
>TRBJ2-5|NA|NA|TRBV18
CASSPTGGETQYF
TGTGCCAGCTCACCAACCGGCGGGGAGACCCAGTACTTC
>TRBJ2-1|NA|NA|TRBV28
CASGIRGNEQFF
TGTGCCAGCGGCATCCGGGGCAATGAGCAGTTCTTC
>TRBJ2-7|NA|NA|TRBV5-6
CASSARGTNSYEQYF
TGTGCCAGCAGCGCAAGAGGGACAAATTCCTACGAGCAGTACTTC
>TRBJ2-7|NA|NA|TRBV4-3
CASSQESRGYEQYF
TGCGCCAGCAGCCAAGAGTCTCGCGGCTACGAGCAGTACTTC
>TRBJ2-7|NA|NA|TRBV29-1
CSVERQTYEQYF
TGCAGCGTTGAGAGGCAGACCTACGAGCAGTACTTC
>TRBJ1-5|NA|few|TRBV19
CASNRQWGLPQHF
TGTGCCAGTAACCGGCAGTGGGGCCTGCCCCAGCATTTT
>TRBJ2-3|TRBD1|NA|TRBV29-1
CSVVLQGVDTQYF
TGCAGCGTTGTCTTGCAGGGGGTAGATACGCAGTATTTT
>TRBJ2-7|NA|once|TRBV9
CASSVGPGANSYEQYF
TGTGCCAGCAGCGTAGGTCCGGGGGCGAATTCCTACGAGCAGTACTTC
>TRBJ1-6|NA|NA|TRBV11-2
CASSPEGVRGSPLHF
TGTGCCAGCAGCCCTGAGGGGGTTCGTGGATCACCCCTCCACTTT
>TRBJ2-1|TRBD2|NA|TRBV2
CASSSRTSGVNEQFF
TGTGCCAGCAGTTCTAGGACTAGCGGGGTTAATGAGCAGTTCTTC
>TRBJ2-1|TRBD2|few|TRBV30
CAWSRTSTSGGPYNEQFF
TGTGCCTGGAGCCGTACCTCGACTAGCGGGGGCCCCTACAATGAGCAGTTCTTC
>TRBJ1-2|TRBD1|once|TRBV5-6
CASSPTGGGYGYTF
TGTGCCAGCAGCCCAACAGGGGGCGGCTATGGCTACACCTTC
>TRBJ1-3|NA|NA|TRBV30
CAWRMDSSGNTIYF
TGTGCCTGGAGAATGGACTCCTCTGGAAACACCATATATTTT
>TRBJ2-5|NA|NA|TRBV6-1
CASSEGGQQETQYF
TGTGCCAGCAGTGAAGGGGGACAACAAGAGACCCAGTACTTC
>TRBJ2-3|NA|few|TRBV2
CASSRGGTDTQYF
TGTGCCAGCAGTCGAGGGGGCACAGATACGCAGTATTTT
>TRBJ1-1|NA|once|TRBV6-1
CASRHLTRNTEAFF
TGTGCCAGCAGACACTTAACGAGGAATACTGAAGCTTTCTTT
>TRBJ1-6|TRBD1|NA|TRBV2
CASSNRDRDNSPLHF
TGTGCCAGCAGTAACCGGGACAGGGATAATTCACCCCTCCACTTT
>TRBJ2-7|TRBD2|NA|TRBV27
CASRGAGSYEQYF
TGTGCCAGCAGGGGAGCGGGATCCTACGAGCAGTACTTC
>TRBJ2-1|TRBD2|NA|TRBV28
CASSPRTSGYNEQFF
TGTGCCAGCAGCCCTAGGACTAGCGGGTACAATGAGCAGTTCTTC
>TRBJ1-2|NA|NA|TRBV4-3
CASSQSTGNYGYTF
TGCGCCAGCAGCCAGTCCACAGGGAACTATGGCTACACCTTC
>TRBJ2-1|TRBD2|NA|TRBV30
CAWAKRGLSSYNEQFF
TGTGCCTGGGCGAAGCGGGGGCTTAGCTCCTACAATGAGCAGTTCTTC
>TRBJ2-7|NA|NA|TRBV29-1
CSVQGTYEQYF
TGCAGCGTTCAGGGGACCTACGAGCAGTACTTC
>TRBJ2-7|NA|NA|TRBV6-5
CASTPRHNSYEQYF
TGTGCCAGCACTCCTCGCCACAACTCCTACGAGCAGTACTTC
>TRBJ1-1|NA|NA|TRBV29-1
CSVQGGGTEAFF
TGCAGCGTGCAGGGTGGAGGCACTGAAGCTTTCTTT
>TRBJ1-6|NA|NA|TRBV28
CASNPRAGGNSPLHF
TGTGCCAGCAACCCCAGGGCCGGTGGGAATTCACCCCTCCACTTT
>TRBJ2-1|NA|NA|TRBV30
CAWSVQGSNEQFF
TGTGCCTGGAGTGTCCAGGGGAGTAATGAGCAGTTCTTC
>TRBJ1-4|TRBD1|once|TRBV4-3
CASSQDGTGGLSNEKLFF
TGCGCCAGCAGCCAAGATGGGACAGGGGGCCTGTCTAATGAAAAACTGTTTTTT
>TRBJ2-7|TRBD1|NA|TRBV30
CAWTEDRGIYEQYF
TGTGCCTGGACCGAGGACAGGGGAATCTACGAGCAGTACTTC
>TRBJ1-5|NA|few|TRBV29-1
CSVADGAGGINQPQHF
TGCAGCGTTGCAGATGGGGCCGGGGGAATCAATCAGCCCCAGCATTTT
>TRBJ2-7|NA|NA|TRBV30
CAWSVSRDHEQYF
TGTGCCTGGAGTGTTTCGAGGGACCACGAGCAGTACTTC
>TRBJ1-1|NA|few|TRBV15
CATSRGENTEAFF
TGTGCCACCAGCAGAGGAGAGAACACTGAAGCTTTCTTT
>TRBJ2-7|TRBD1|NA|TRBV29-1
CSVDGDRDAGEQYF
TGCAGCGTTGATGGGGACAGGGACGCGGGGGAGCAGTACTTC
>TRBJ2-1|TRBD1|few|TRBV29-1
CSVGTGWNNEQFF
TGCAGCGTGGGGACAGGGTGGAACAATGAGCAGTTCTTC
>TRBJ2-7|NA|NA|TRBV28
CASTHRRGEQYF
TGTGCCAGCACCCATCGGCGGGGAGAGCAGTACTTC
>TRBJ1-1|NA|NA|TRBV9
CASSVKVNTEAFF
TGTGCCAGCAGCGTCAAAGTGAACACTGAAGCTTTCTTT
>TRBJ2-7|TRBD1|NA|TRBV29-1
CSAGQGLTYEQYF
TGCAGCGCTGGACAGGGGTTAACCTACGAGCAGTACTTC
>TRBJ1-2|TRBD1|NA|TRBV5-1
CASRARDRGPGGYTF
TGCGCCAGCAGGGCCCGGGACAGGGGCCCGGGCGGCTACACCTTC
>TRBJ2-5|TRBD2|few|TRBV29-1
CSGSSGSGGETQYF
TGCAGCGGATCCTCGGGTAGCGGGGGAGAGACCCAGTACTTC
>TRBJ2-5|NA|NA|TRBV6-5
CASSYSVREETQYF
TGTGCCAGCAGTTACTCGGTCAGAGAAGAGACCCAGTACTTC
>TRBJ1-3|NA|few|TRBV5-4
CASSWAGGYGNTIYF
TGTGCCAGCAGCTGGGCCGGGGGATACGGAAACACCATATATTTT